This TCR beta chain was sequenced during a study of blood T cell repertoires in COVID-19. Study-wide context: Sources were T cells, B-cell-depleted T cells, or PBMCs; the material itself was cDNA or gDNA.

Sequenced by immunoSEQ multiplex PCR; TCRdb stores in-frame clones only, minus some. Of about 130,000 clones in the sample, around 86% were seen once. CDR1 and CDR2 (germline): SEHNR, FQNEAQ (reference sequence). The CDR3 extends over 14 amino acids. V lost 0 bases to trimming and J lost 4 bases; unmatched junction nucleotides: 2. J is TRBJ1-2 and V is TRBV7-9, with TRBD1 matching 7 bases. What was sequenced was peripheral blood. The source is a woman aged 70-85 years with COVID-19, enrolled during active disease. This CDR3 is CASSLARGSYGYTF. CDR3 coding DNA: TGTGCCAGCAGCTTAGCCAGGGGGTCCTATGGCTACACCTTC.